Presented here are 18 T cell receptor beta chains from one specimen sequenced in a study of control samples from healthy donors and cancer patients. The assay was immunoSEQ multiplex PCR, and TCRdb's table has in-frame clones only and misses some. The table has about 190,000 clones, roughly nine tenths seen once. Sequencing used blood. These TCRs come from a man aged 25 to 40 in good health.

The gene calls are TRBV18 and TRBJ2-7; 8 bases fit TRBD1. Germline V gene lookup returns CDR1 KGHSH and CDR2 LQKENI. The CDR3 spans 17 residues. Trimming at V came to 0 bases and at J to 3 bases, leaving 10 bases not matched to a gene. The CDR3: CASSPPVGRGPLYEQYF. The CDR3 DNA follows: TGTGCCAGCTCACCACCAGTAGGCAGGGGGCCCCTCTACGAGCAGTACTTC. The full variable domain, completed using reference TRBV18 and TRBJ2-7, is NAGVMQNPRHLVRRRGQEARLRCSPMKGHSHVYWYRQLPEEGLKFMVYLQKENIIDESGMPKERFSAEFPKEGPSILRIQQVVRGDSAAYFCASSPPVGRGPLYEQYFGPGTRLTVT.

This rearrangement joins TRBV6-2 or TRBV6-3 to TRBJ2-5; D call uncertain. The CDR3 runs to 14 residues. V lost 0 bases to trimming and J lost 5 bases, with 10 bases between them. Germline CDR1 and CDR2: MNHEY and SVGEGT. Written as DNA, the CDR3 is TGTGCCAGCAGTTACTCAGGGCAGAGGGAGACCCAGTACTTC. This sequence encodes CASSYSGQRETQYF.

Written as DNA, the CDR3 is TGTGCCAGCAGTGACCCGTGGACAGGGCCGAACACCGGGGAGCTGTTTTTT. Protein sequence: CASSDPWTGPNTGELFF. The chain carries TRBV2 and TRBJ2-2; TRBD1 matches at 8 bases. CDR1 and CDR2 (germline): SNHLY, FYNNEI. V lost 3 bases and J lost 0; bases outside the gene matches: 6. CDR3 length: 17 residues.

The chain carries TRBV5-1 and TRBJ1-3; D is unclear. V was pared by 0 bases and J by 5 bases, with 18 bases between. CDR3 length: 17 amino acids. Germline CDR1 reads SGHRS; CDR2 reads YFSETQ. The CDR3, as DNA: TGCGCCAGCAGCTTGGTTTTTGGCGGATGGGGTCGAAACACCATATATTTT. This encodes CASSLVFGGWGRNTIYF.

This clone was observed many times. The V gene is TRBV6-4, the J gene TRBJ2-3, with 9 bases aligning to TRBD2. With V trimmed by 2 bases and J by 4 bases, 10 bases remained unmatched. This CDR3 has 17 residues. Germline V gene lookup returns CDR1 MRHNA and CDR2 SNTAGT. CDR3 in DNA: TGTGCCAGCAGTGACCTCCCGCATAGCGGGGGTGCAGATACGCAGTATTTT. Translation: CASSDLPHSGGADTQYF.

V and J are TRBV6-1 and TRBJ1-4; possibly TRBD1 for D (6 bases). CDR3 length: 14 amino acids. V was clipped by 1 base and J by 8 bases, with 11 bases between them. The germline V gene has CDR1 MNHNS and CDR2 SASEGT. In nucleotides, the CDR3 is TGTGCCAGCAGTGAAGTCCAGGGGCGAGAAAAACTGTTTTTT. Translation gives CASSEVQGREKLFF.

The chain couples TRBV6-6 to TRBJ1-1, with D unclear. Trimming took 2 bases from V and 11 from J, leaving 9 bases between them. From germline, CDR1 is MNHNY and CDR2 SVGAGI (reference sequence). This CDR3 comprises 11 residues. DNA for the CDR3: TGTGCCAGCAGTTACGCAGCCGAGGCTTTCTTT. Protein product: CASSYAAEAFF.

Only one count was recorded for this clone. The CDR3 DNA reads TGTGCCAGCAGCCGGACAGGGAATTCACCCCTCCACTTT. Its protein is CASSRTGNSPLHF. This chain uses TRBV3-1 (or the pseudogene TRBV3-2) with TRBJ1-6; 8 bases line up with TRBD1. The length of the CDR3 is 13 residues. V dropped 4 bases and J dropped 7; count of bases not matched to a gene: 0. The V gene's germline CDR1 is LGHDT and CDR2 YNNKEL (reference sequence).

In nucleotides, the CDR3 is TGTGCCAGCAGCGAGACAGGGAGGAACACCATATATTTT. It yields the protein CASSETGRNTIYF. The rearrangement links TRBV9 to TRBJ1-3, with 7 bases that match TRBD1. Germline loops: CDR1 SGDLS, CDR2 YYNGEE. The V gene end was trimmed by 3 bases and the J gene end by 7 bases; junction bases not matched to a gene: 4. CDR3 length equals 13 residues. The complete variable domain, with remaining parts taken from reference TRBV9 and TRBJ1-3, reads DSGVTQTPKHLITATGQRVTLRCSPRSGDLSVYWYQQSLDQGLQFLIQYYNGEERAKGNILERFSAQQFPDLHSELNLSSLELGDSALYFCASSETGRNTIYFGEGSWLTVV.

This chain joins TRBV5-6 and TRBJ1-6; 7 bases match TRBD1. Germline-derived CDR1 and CDR2 are SGHDT and YYEEEE. V shed 2 bases and J 10 bases; nucleotides not matched to a gene: 9. This CDR3 region has 15 residues. Written as DNA, the CDR3 is TGTGCCAGCAGCTTCGGCAGGGGGTTTAAATCACCCCTCCACTTT. It codes for CASSFGRGFKSPLHF.

This clone was counted once. The V gene is TRBV9, the J gene TRBJ1-2, with D uncertain. The CDR3 covers 13 residues. Germline CDR1 reads SGDLS; CDR2 reads YYNGEE. The V and J ends lost 0 bases and 0 bases respectively, with 3 bases between them. CDR3 loop: CASSVGPNYGYTF. The CDR3 bases are TGTGCCAGCAGCGTAGGGCCTAACTATGGCTACACCTTC.

V usage is TRBV5-1 and J usage is TRBJ2-2; 7 positions agree with TRBD2. Looked up from germline, CDR1 is SGHRS and CDR2 is YFSETQ. This CDR3 contains 15 residues. Losses at the gene ends were 6 bases for V and 6 bases for J; bases not matched to a gene: 11. The CDR3 sequence is CASTWGGGAAGELFF. The CDR3 DNA sequence: TGCGCCAGCACCTGGGGGGGAGGGGCCGCCGGGGAGCTGTTTTTT.

The chain uses TRBV4-1 and TRBJ1-1, with D perhaps matching TRBD1 (6 bases). Germline values: CDR1 MGHRA, CDR2 YSYEKL. With 4 bases removed from V and 4 bases from J, the gap between germline ends came to 10 bases. CDR3 length: 13 amino acids. The CDR3 loop reads CASSLATGTEAFF. The CDR3 nucleotides are TGCGCCAGCAGCCTGGCGACAGGCACTGAAGCTTTCTTT.

This chain uses TRBV10-3 with TRBJ2-5; 8 positions match TRBD1. Losses at the gene ends were 9 bases for V and 4 bases for J; bases not matched to a gene: 7. CDR1 is ENHRY, CDR2 SYGVKD, per germline. CDR3 length: 13 amino acids. The CDR3 sequence: CAIAPTGVETQYF. The CDR3 DNA reads TGTGCCATTGCTCCGACAGGGGTAGAGACCCAGTACTTC.

The chain links TRBV4-2 to TRBJ2-7; either TRBD1 or TRBD2 may supply D (6 bases each). This CDR3 has 15 residues. CDR1 is LGHNA, CDR2 YNFKEQ, per germline. Trimming took off 0 bases at V and 4 bases at J, with 13 bases between the two ends. In DNA form, the CDR3 reads TGTGCCAGCAGCCAAGATCACAGGGACTTGTACGAGCAGTACTTC. Protein: CASSQDHRDLYEQYF.

V is TRBV6-5 and J is TRBJ1-1; unclear D gene. V gave up 2 bases and J gave up 2 bases, with 15 bases separating them. The V gene's germline CDR1 is MNHEY and CDR2 SVGAGI. There are 16 residues in the CDR3. CDR3 bases: TGTGCCAGCAGTTACGATGTCCCCTCGTCTAACACTGAAGCTTTCTTT. Protein product: CASSYDVPSSNTEAFF.

As to this clone: Germline and junction disagree at one end, which may indicate a read error. The rearrangement links TRBV9 to TRBJ2-1, with TRBD1 matching over 7 bases. The CDR3 runs to 15 residues. Per germline, CDR1 SGDLS and CDR2 YYNGEE. CDR3: CASNVEAGGYNEQFF. CDR3 coding DNA: TGTGCCAGCAACGTAGAGGCAGGGGGCTACAATGAGCAGTTCTTC.

The V gene is TRBV5-6, the J gene TRBJ1-2, with D unclear. In germline, CDR1 is SGHDT, CDR2 YYEEEE. CDR3 length: 13 amino acids. V lost 0 bases, J lost 4 bases, and 7 bases lay in between. CDR3 sequence (DNA): TGTGCCAGCAGCTTGGGGGCGGGCTATGGCTACACCTTC. Its translation is CASSLGAGYGYTF.